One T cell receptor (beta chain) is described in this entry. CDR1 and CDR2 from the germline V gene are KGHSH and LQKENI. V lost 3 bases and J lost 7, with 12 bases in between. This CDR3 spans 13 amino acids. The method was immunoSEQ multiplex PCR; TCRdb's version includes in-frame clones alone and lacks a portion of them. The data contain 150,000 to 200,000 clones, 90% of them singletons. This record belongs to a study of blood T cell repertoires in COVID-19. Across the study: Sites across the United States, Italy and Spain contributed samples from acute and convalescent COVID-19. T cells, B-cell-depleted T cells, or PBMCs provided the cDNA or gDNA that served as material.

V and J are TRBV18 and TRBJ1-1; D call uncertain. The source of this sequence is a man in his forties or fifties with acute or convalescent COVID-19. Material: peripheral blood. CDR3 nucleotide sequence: TGTGCCAGCTCACCGAGTAGGGAGGGTGAAGCTTTCTTT. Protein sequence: CASSPSREGEAFF.